These 11 T cell receptor beta chains were all obtained from the same sample, sequenced in a study of blood T cell repertoires in COVID-19. Produced via immunoSEQ multiplex PCR; TCRdb's table is partial and in-frame only. This sample has 200,000 to 300,000 clones, with around 83% found just once. Specimen: peripheral blood. The receptors were sampled from a woman over 75 with acute or convalescent COVID-19.

The rearrangement uses TRBV12-3 or TRBV12-4 and TRBJ1-2, with D possibly being TRBD1 (5 bases). This CDR3 spans 12 amino acids. V was clipped by 1 base and J by 9 bases, with 9 bases between them. This CDR3 is CASSLEAGSYTF. DNA for the CDR3: TGTGCCAGCAGTTTAGAAGCAGGGAGCTACACCTTC.

The rearrangement joins TRBV11-2 to TRBJ1-1, with 7 bases lining up with TRBD1. J gave up 0 bases and V 4 bases, and 2 bases lay outside the gene matches. The CDR3 runs 14 residues. CDR1 is SGHAT and CDR2 is FQNNGV in the germline V gene. This chain's CDR3 is CASSYGQVNTEAFF. CDR3 DNA sequence: TGTGCCAGCAGCTACGGACAGGTGAACACTGAAGCTTTCTTT. Combining the CDR3 with reference TRBV11-2 and TRBJ1-1 gives the whole variable domain EAGVAQSPRYKIIEKRQSVAFWCNPISGHATLYWYQQILGQGPKLLIQFQNNGVVDDSQLPKDRFSAERLKGVDSTLKIQPAKLEDSAVYLCASSYGQVNTEAFFGQGTRLTVV.

CDR3 residues: CASSQDLPAAGLAGGLYEQYF. The CDR3 DNA sequence: TGTGCCAGCAGCCAAGATCTGCCAGCAGCGGGACTAGCGGGGGGCCTCTACGAGCAGTACTTC. The V call is TRBV4-2, the J call TRBJ2-7; 15 bases are shared with TRBD2. V shed 0 bases, J shed 3 bases, and the junction held 15 bases outside the gene matches. Germline CDR1 reads LGHNA; CDR2 reads YNFKEQ. This CDR3 contains 21 residues.

The CDR3 bases are TGTGCCAGCAGGGGTCCAGGGGGCACTGAAGCTTTCTTT. Its protein is CASRGPGGTEAFF. The rearrangement links TRBV2 to TRBJ1-1; 7 nucleotides agree with TRBD1. V was clipped by 6 bases and J by 4 bases; unmatched bases: 5. Germline V lookup: CDR1 SNHLY, CDR2 FYNNEI. The CDR3 consists of 13 residues.

This chain uses TRBV24-1 with TRBJ1-2; no reliable D call. With 2 bases removed from V and 2 bases from J, the gap between germline ends came to 8 bases. The CDR3 is 14 residues long. Germline assignment: CDR1 KGHDR and CDR2 SFDVKD. The CDR3 DNA reads TGTGCCACCAGTGATTCAGGTTTCAACTATGGCTACACCTTC. Protein sequence: CATSDSGFNYGYTF.

The rearrangement joins TRBV4-1 to TRBJ1-1; perhaps TRBD1 as D (6 bases). The V gene's germline CDR1 is MGHRA and CDR2 YSYEKL. V shed 0 bases and J shed 1 base, with 15 bases lying between them. CDR3 length: 17 residues. CDR3 residues: CASSQDTSGTRNTEAFF. As DNA, the CDR3 is TGCGCCAGCAGCCAAGACACCTCCGGGACACGGAACACTGAAGCTTTCTTT.

The chain links TRBV5-6 to TRBJ1-5; 7 nucleotides line up with TRBD1. The V segment lost 4 bases and the J segment 6 bases; nucleotides outside the gene matches: 7. Germline CDR1 SGHDT, CDR2 YYEEEE. This CDR3 has 14 residues. In nucleotides, the CDR3 is TGTGCCAGCAGCCTTACAGGGGATGTTCAGCCCCAGCATTTT. This gives the protein CASSLTGDVQPQHF. Together with reference TRBV5-6 and TRBJ1-5, the CDR3 gives the full variable domain: DAGVTQSPTHLIKTRGQQVTLRCSPKSGHDTVSWYQQALGQGPQFIFQYYEEEERQRGNFPDRFSGHQFPNYSSELNVNALLLGDSALYLCASSLTGDVQPQHFGDGTRLSIL.

The genes are TRBV6-5 and TRBJ1-3; tentatively, D is TRBD1 (5 bases). Trimming pared 0 bases from V and 7 bases from J, leaving 13 bases between. Germline V gene data show CDR1 as MNHEY and CDR2 as SVGAGI. The CDR3 has 15 amino acids. The CDR3 region is CASSYSTTAMNTIYF. The DNA of the CDR3 is TGTGCCAGCAGTTACTCGACGACAGCAATGAACACCATATATTTT.

V and J are TRBV5-6 and TRBJ1-4; unclear D gene. The V gene's germline CDR1 is SGHDT and CDR2 YYEEEE. The CDR3 has 14 amino acids. Trimming took 0 bases from V and 7 from J, leaving 10 bases between them. The CDR3 DNA is TGTGCCAGCAGCTTGGCCGCTGGGAGTGAAAAACTGTTTTTT. This gives the protein CASSLAAGSEKLFF.

The chain joins TRBV6-5 to TRBJ1-2; TRBD1 agrees at 7 bases. V lost 5 bases and J lost 2; bases outside the gene matches: 5. CDR3 length: 14 residues. Per germline, CDR1 MNHEY and CDR2 SVGAGI. For the CDR3, the DNA is TGTGCCAGCAGTCGACAGGGAAGGAACTATGGCTACACCTTC. Residues: CASSRQGRNYGYTF.

The chain joins TRBV5-1 to TRBJ2-2; TRBD2 matches 7 bases. Looked up from germline, CDR1 is SGHRS and CDR2 is YFSETQ. Trimming at V came to 1 base and at J to 8 bases, leaving 11 bases not matched to a gene. The length of the CDR3 is 16 residues. CDR3 DNA: TGCGCCAGCAGCTTGAGTAGGGCTAGCGGACTAGGGGAGCTGTTTTTT. This encodes CASSLSRASGLGELFF.